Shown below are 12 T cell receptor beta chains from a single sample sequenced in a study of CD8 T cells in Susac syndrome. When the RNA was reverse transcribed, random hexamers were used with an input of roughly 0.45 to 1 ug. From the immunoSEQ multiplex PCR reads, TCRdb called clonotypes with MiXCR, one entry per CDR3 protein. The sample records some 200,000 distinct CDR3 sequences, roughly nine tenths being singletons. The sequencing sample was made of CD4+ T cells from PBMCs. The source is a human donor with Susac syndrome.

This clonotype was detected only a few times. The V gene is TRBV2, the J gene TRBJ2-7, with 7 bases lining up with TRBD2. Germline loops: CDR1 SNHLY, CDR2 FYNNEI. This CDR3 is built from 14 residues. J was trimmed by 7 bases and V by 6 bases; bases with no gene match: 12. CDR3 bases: TGTGCCAGCAGAGCGGGACTCCAAAAAAAGGAGCAGTACTTC. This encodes CASRAGLQKKEQYF.

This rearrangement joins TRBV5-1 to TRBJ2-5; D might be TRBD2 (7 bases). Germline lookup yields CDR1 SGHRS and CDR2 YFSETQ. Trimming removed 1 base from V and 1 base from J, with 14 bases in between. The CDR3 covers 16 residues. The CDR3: CASSLSSRGPQETQYF. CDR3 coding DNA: TGCGCCAGCAGCTTGAGCTCGCGGGGGCCCCAAGAGACCCAGTACTTC.

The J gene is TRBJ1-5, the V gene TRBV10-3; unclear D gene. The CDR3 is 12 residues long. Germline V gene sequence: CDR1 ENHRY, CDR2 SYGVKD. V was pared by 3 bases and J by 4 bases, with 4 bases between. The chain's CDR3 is CAISEGNQPQHF. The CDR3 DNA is TGTGCCATCAGTGAAGGGAATCAGCCCCAGCATTTT.

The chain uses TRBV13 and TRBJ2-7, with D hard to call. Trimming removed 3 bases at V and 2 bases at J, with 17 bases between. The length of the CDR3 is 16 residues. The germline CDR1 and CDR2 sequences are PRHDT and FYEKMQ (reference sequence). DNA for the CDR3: TGTGCCAGCAGCTTCGGGCCCCAAAATCAACCCTACGAGCAGTACTTC. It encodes CASSFGPQNQPYEQYF.

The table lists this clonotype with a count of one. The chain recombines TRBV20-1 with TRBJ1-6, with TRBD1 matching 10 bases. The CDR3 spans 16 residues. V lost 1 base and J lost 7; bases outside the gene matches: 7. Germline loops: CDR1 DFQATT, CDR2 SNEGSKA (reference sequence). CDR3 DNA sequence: TGCAGTGCTAGAGCAGACAGGGGGCTAAAGAATTCACCCCTCCACTTT. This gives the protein CSARADRGLKNSPLHF.

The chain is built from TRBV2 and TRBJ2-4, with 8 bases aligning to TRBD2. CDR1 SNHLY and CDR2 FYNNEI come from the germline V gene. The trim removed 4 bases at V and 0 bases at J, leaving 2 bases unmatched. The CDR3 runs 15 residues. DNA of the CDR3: TGTGCCAGCAGTGGCCTAGCGGGAGCCAAAAACATTCAGTACTTC. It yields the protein CASSGLAGAKNIQYF.

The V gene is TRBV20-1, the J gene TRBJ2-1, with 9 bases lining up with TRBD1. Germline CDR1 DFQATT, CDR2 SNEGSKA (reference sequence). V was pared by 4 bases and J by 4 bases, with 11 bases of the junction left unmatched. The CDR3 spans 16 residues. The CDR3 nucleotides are TGCAGTGCTATAGGGTCGGGGGACAGGGTTTACAATGAGCAGTTCTTC. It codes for CSAIGSGDRVYNEQFF.

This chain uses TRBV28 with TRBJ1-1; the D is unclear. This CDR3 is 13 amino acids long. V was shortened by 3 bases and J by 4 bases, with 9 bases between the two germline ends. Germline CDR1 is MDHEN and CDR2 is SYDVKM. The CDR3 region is CASSLNAFTEAFF. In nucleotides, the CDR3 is TGTGCCAGCAGTTTGAACGCGTTCACTGAAGCTTTCTTT. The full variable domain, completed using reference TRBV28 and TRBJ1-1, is DVKVTQSSRYLVKRTGEKVFLECVQDMDHENMFWYRQDPGLGLRLIYFSYDVKMKEKGDIPEGYSVSREKKERFSLILESASTNQTSMYLCASSLNAFTEAFFGQGTRLTVV.

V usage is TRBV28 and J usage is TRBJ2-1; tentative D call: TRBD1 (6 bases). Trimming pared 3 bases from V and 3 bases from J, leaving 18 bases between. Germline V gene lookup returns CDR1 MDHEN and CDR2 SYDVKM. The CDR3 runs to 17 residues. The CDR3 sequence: CASSFKSGVFYYNEQFF. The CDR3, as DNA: TGTGCCAGCAGTTTTAAGTCAGGGGTATTTTACTACAATGAGCAGTTCTTC.

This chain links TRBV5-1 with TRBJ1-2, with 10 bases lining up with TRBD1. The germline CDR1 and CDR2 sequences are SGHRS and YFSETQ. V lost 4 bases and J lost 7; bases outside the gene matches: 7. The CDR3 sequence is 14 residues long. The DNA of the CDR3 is TGCGCCAGCAGCCCTGGGACAGGGGTCCTTGGCTACACCTTC. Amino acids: CASSPGTGVLGYTF.

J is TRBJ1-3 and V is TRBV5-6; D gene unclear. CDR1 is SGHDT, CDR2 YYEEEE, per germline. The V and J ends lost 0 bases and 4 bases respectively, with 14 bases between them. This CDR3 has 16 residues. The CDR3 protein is CASSLGRSNTGNTIYF. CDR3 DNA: TGTGCCAGCAGCTTGGGAAGGTCGAACACCGGAAACACCATATATTTT.

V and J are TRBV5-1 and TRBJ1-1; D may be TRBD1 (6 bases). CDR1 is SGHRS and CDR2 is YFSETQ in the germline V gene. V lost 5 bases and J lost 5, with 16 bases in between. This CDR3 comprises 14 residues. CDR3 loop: CASRLQGRWTEAFF. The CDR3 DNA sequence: TGCGCCAGCAGGTTACAGGGTAGATGGACTGAAGCTTTCTTT.